Each of the 15 T cell receptor beta chains below was sequenced from the same sample in a study of T cells after yellow fever vaccination. Each CDR3 protein gets one entry after TCRdb re-called the 5' RACE reads with MiXCR. The sample shows almost 600,000 distinct CDR3 sequences, approximately 13% of them seen only once. The input for sequencing was PBMCs, taken on the day of the yellow fever booster vaccination. The receptors stem from a man aged 30 to 45 who received the YFV17D yellow fever vaccine.

V and J are TRBV28 and TRBJ2-2; D is possibly TRBD1 (7 bases). The V and J ends lost 8 bases and 4 bases respectively, with 20 bases between them. CDR1 and CDR2 (germline): MDHEN, SYDVKM. The CDR3 length is 16 residues. This chain's CDR3 is CASESLRQGGTGELFF. DNA for the CDR3: TGTGCCAGCGAATCGCTGCGACAGGGAGGCACCGGGGAGCTGTTTTTT.

The chain joins TRBV18 to TRBJ2-7, with TRBD1 matching over 9 bases. Germline loops: CDR1 KGHSH, CDR2 LQKENI. CDR3 length: 16 residues. V dropped 2 bases and J dropped 3; count of bases not matched to a gene: 8. The CDR3 sequence: CASSPNIPGQGYEQYF. CDR3 in DNA: TGTGCCAGCTCACCAAACATCCCGGGACAGGGCTACGAGCAGTACTTC.

The V gene is TRBV6-1, the J gene TRBJ1-1; tentative D call: TRBD1 (5 bases). Looked up from germline, CDR1 is MNHNS and CDR2 is SASEGT. The V end was cut by 5 bases, the J end by 4 bases, with 11 bases between. The CDR3 extends over 13 amino acids. The CDR3 nucleotides are TGTGCCAGCAGTTTGAAGGGGTTCACTGAAGCTTTCTTT. Translated: CASSLKGFTEAFF.

On this clonotype: The junction does not match germline at one end; this may be a read error. The chain employs TRBV20-1 and TRBJ2-1, with TRBD2 identical over 9 bases. The V gene's germline CDR1 is DFQATT and CDR2 SNEGSKA (reference sequence). The CDR3 covers 17 residues. The CDR3 DNA sequence: TGCTGTGCTAGAGATTGGGCGGGAGGGCCCTCCTACAATGAGCAGTTCTTC. Translation: CCARDWAGGPSYNEQFF.

The rearrangement uses TRBV20-1 and TRBJ2-7, with D possibly being TRBD1 (5 bases). The CDR3 has 15 amino acids. The V and J ends lost 3 bases and 2 bases respectively, with 17 bases between them. Germline CDR1 and CDR2: DFQATT and SNEGSKA (reference sequence). This CDR3 is CSASSATAKTYEQYF. The CDR3 bases are TGCAGTGCTAGTTCCGCGACAGCGAAAACCTACGAGCAGTACTTC.

This chain connects TRBV4-3 to TRBJ2-2, with D unresolved. Per the germline V gene, CDR1 is LGHNA and CDR2 is YSLEER. V gave up 0 bases and J gave up 6 bases, with 14 bases separating them. The CDR3 has 16 amino acids. CDR3 nucleotides: TGCGCCAGCAGCCAAGATTGGTCCCTCCGGGCCGGGGAGCTGTTTTTT. Its protein is CASSQDWSLRAGELFF.

This clonotype came up many times. The chain links TRBV6-5 to TRBJ2-7, with D maybe TRBD1 (5 bases). The germline gives CDR1 MNHEY, CDR2 SVGAGI. Deletions cut 0 bases from V and 4 bases from J, with 13 bases between. CDR3 size: 15 residues. CDR3 sequence reads: CASSYSQAGWYEQYF. CDR3 sequence (DNA): TGTGCCAGCAGTTACTCGCAGGCAGGGTGGTACGAGCAGTACTTC.

The J gene is TRBJ2-4, the V gene TRBV10-2, with D possibly being TRBD2 (6 bases). Trimming pared 6 bases from V and 3 bases from J, leaving 12 bases between. CDR3 length equals 14 residues. CDR1 is WSHSY and CDR2 is SAAADI in the germline V gene. CDR3 sequence (DNA): TGCGCCAGCAGGGGAGGAGTAGTCAAAAACATTCAGTACTTC. This sequence encodes CASRGGVVKNIQYF.

The chain carries TRBV12-3 or TRBV12-4 and TRBJ1-1; D is possibly TRBD1 (6 bases). The CDR3 is made up of 13 amino acids. V was pared by 2 bases and J by 8 bases, with 12 bases between. The CDR3 region is CASSLPGQGEAFF. CDR3 nucleotides: TGTGCCAGCAGTTTACCGGGACAAGGAGAAGCTTTCTTT.

The gene calls are TRBV7-8 and TRBJ2-1, with D maybe TRBD2 (5 bases). Trimming took 11 bases from V and 7 from J, leaving 30 bases between them. This CDR3 comprises 17 residues. The germline V gene encodes CDR1 SGHVS and CDR2 FQNEAQ. The CDR3 sequence is CADGDGVKDSTGNEQFF. CDR3 bases: TGTGCCGATGGAGATGGAGTCAAGGATTCAACGGGGAATGAGCAGTTCTTC.

The rearrangement joins TRBV20-1 to TRBJ2-2; D possibly corresponds to TRBD2 (6 bases). The CDR3 loop spans 16 amino acids. Germline CDR1 reads DFQATT; CDR2 reads SNEGSKA (reference sequence). V was pared by 0 bases and J by 7 bases, with 18 bases between. DNA of the CDR3: TGCAGTGCTAGAGATTATACGGGAGAGATTGACGGGGAGCTGTTTTTT. This codes for CSARDYTGEIDGELFF.

This clonotype has a handful of counts. The V call is TRBV20-1, the J call TRBJ2-5; D perhaps matches TRBD2 (5 bases). Germline V gives CDR1 DFQATT, CDR2 SNEGSKA (reference sequence). V was pared by 3 bases and J by 0 bases, with 11 bases between. CDR3 length: 14 amino acids. The DNA for the CDR3 is TGCAGTGCTAGGGACTCCACGTACCAAGAGACCCAGTACTTC. This encodes CSARDSTYQETQYF.

This clonotype has only a few counts. The V call is TRBV7-2, the J call TRBJ2-3; D is uncertain. Trimming shortened V by 4 bases and J by 0 bases, and 14 bases separated the two germline ends. From germline, CDR1 is SGHTA and CDR2 FQGNSA. This CDR3 contains 16 residues. The CDR3 sequence is CASSYRWAVSTDTQYF. DNA for the CDR3: TGTGCCAGCAGCTACCGGTGGGCGGTCAGCACAGATACGCAGTATTTT.

The chain combines TRBV14 with TRBJ2-1, with D perhaps being TRBD1 or TRBD2 (6 bases each). V was trimmed by 1 base and J by 9 bases, leaving 10 bases between them. This CDR3 comprises 13 residues. Looked up from germline, CDR1 is SGHDN and CDR2 is FVKESK. CDR3 in amino acids: CASSQVGGAEQFF. DNA for the CDR3: TGTGCCAGCAGCCAAGTGGGGGGCGCTGAGCAGTTCTTC.

A few counts support this clonotype. This may come from a read error, since a much larger clone is one base off. The rearrangement links TRBV29-1 to TRBJ2-3, with D uncertain. V was trimmed by 4 bases and J by 6 bases, leaving 5 bases between them. The CDR3 is 10 residues long. Germline CDR1 and CDR2: SQVTM and ANQGSEA. DNA for the CDR3: TGCAGCGTTGGGGTGGATACGCAGTATTTT. Translating gives CSVGVDTQYF.